Listed below are T cell receptor beta chains from one sample, sequenced in a study of T cell repertoires in cytomegalovirus infection. Via MiXCR, TCRdb re-called the reads, giving one row per CDR3 protein. The sample lists about 150,000 distinct CDR3 sequences; 23% were seen once. Input material: PBMCs. Every receptor here comes from a human donor in good health (CMV status not recorded). Some clones in this sample may be carry-over from other donors' samples. CDR3s include the opening cysteine and the closing phenylalanine or tryptophan. A D gene is named only where the DNA matches it firmly. Rows give clone size only sometimes, using once, few, many, or a class for an expanded clone.

size,D,V,J,length,DNA,CDR3
many,NA,TRBV7-6,TRBJ2-7,16,TGTGCCAGCAGCTTAGGGGCGGGACAGTCCTCCTACGAGCAGTACTTC,CASSLGAGQSSYEQYF
few,NA,TRBV7-2,TRBJ2-3,13,TGTGCCAGCAGACATGCTAGCACAGATACGCAGTATTTT,CASRHASTDTQYF
many,NA,TRBV7-3,TRBJ2-3,16,TGTGCCAGCAGCTTAACGGCATCATCGACCCCAGATACGCAGTATTTT,CASSLTASSTPDTQYF
many,NA,TRBV7-2,TRBJ2-5,15,TGTGCCAGCAGCTTAGATCCCGGGACCCCAGAGACCCAGTACTTC,CASSLDPGTPETQYF
NA,NA,TRBV27,TRBJ1-1,13,TGTGCCAGCAGGACCCAGGGGCCCGCGCGAGCTTTCTTT,CASRTQGPARAFF
NA,NA,TRBV7-9,TRBJ2-1,15,TGTGCCAGCAGCTTATCCGGGGGCAGGATATATGAGCAGTTCTTC,CASSLSGGRIYEQFF
few,NA,TRBV6-5,TRBJ1-2,13,TGTGCCAGCAGCCGGGGACGGAACTATGGCTACACCTTC,CASSRGRNYGYTF
few,TRBD1,TRBV6-6,TRBJ1-2,15,TGTGCCAGCAGTTACCGAGACAGGGGGGACTATGGCTACACCTTC,CASSYRDRGDYGYTF
NA,TRBD2,TRBV25-1,TRBJ2-7,14,TGTGCCAGCAGTGGGCTGACTAGCGGGGGCGAGCAGTACTTC,CASSGLTSGGEQYF
many,NA,TRBV7-6,TRBJ2-7,14,TGTGCCAGCAGCCGGGACTTCCGCTCCTACGAGCAGTACTTC,CASSRDFRSYEQYF
NA,NA,TRBV15,TRBJ2-5,15,TGTGCCACCAGCAGAGATCTAGGGGGAGGCGAGACCCAGTACTTC,CATSRDLGGGETQYF
few,NA,TRBV14,TRBJ1-6,13,TGTGCCAGCAGCCAAGTGCAGAATTCACCCCTCCACTTT,CASSQVQNSPLHF
few,NA,TRBV20-1,TRBJ1-1,11,TGCAGTGCTAGTGAGGATGCTGAAGCTTTCTTT,CSASEDAEAFF